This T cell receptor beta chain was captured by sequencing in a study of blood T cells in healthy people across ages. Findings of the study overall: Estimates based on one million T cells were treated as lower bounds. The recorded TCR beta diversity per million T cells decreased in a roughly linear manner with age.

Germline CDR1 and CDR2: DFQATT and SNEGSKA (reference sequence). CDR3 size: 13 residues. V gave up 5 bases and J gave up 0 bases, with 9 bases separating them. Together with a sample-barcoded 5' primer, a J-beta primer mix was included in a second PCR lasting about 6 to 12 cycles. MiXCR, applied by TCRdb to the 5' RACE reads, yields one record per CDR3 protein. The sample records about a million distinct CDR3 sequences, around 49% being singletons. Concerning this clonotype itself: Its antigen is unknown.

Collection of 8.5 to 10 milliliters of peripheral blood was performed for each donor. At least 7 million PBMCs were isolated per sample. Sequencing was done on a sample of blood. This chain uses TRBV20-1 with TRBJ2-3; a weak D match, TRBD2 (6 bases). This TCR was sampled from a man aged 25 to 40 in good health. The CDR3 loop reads CSARLVSTDTQYF. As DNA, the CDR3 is TGCAGTGCTCGACTAGTTAGCACAGATACGCAGTATTTT.